The rows below give T cell receptor beta chains drawn from one sample of a study of tumor and adjacent non-tumor tissue in lung cancer. In TCRdb, the multiplex PCR reads were re-called with MiXCR into one record per CDR3 protein. The sample has 94,000 or so distinct CDR3 sequences, roughly 77% seen once. The sequencing sample was made of distant non-tumor lung tissue. The receptors originated from a woman aged 45-60 years with non-small cell lung cancer. Both conserved end residues are part of each CDR3. Fields, in order: V gene, clone size, CDR3 protein. The size of a clone is reported for some rows only, either as once, few or many, or as a class for expanded clones.

>TRBV5-4|NA
CASSSPDMGLHEQYF
>TRBV5-5|NA
CASSFEGFYERYF
>TRBV6-6|NA
CASSPSDLVGETQYF
>TRBV11-2|NA
CASSLGLPVGHTQYF
>TRBV5-1|NA
CASGPGGGQYSGANVLTF
>TRBV29-1|NA
CSVEVATMQETQHF
>TRBV4-1|NA
CASSQDPQTETYNSPLHF
>TRBV24-1|many
CATSDGPTDTQYF
>TRBV10-1|many
CASSESGVMADTQYF
>TRBV4-2|NA
CAICQDTNSGANVLTF
>TRBV7-6|NA
CASSLAYLRPSYNEQFF
>TRBV11-2|NA
CASSRTGTDKEQFF
>TRBV11-2|NA
CTSSLEKAGISEQYF
>TRBV12-3/TRBV12-4|NA
CASIRPGRETQYF
>TRBV12-3/TRBV12-4|NA
CASSMELRLGELFF
>TRBV12-3/TRBV12-4|NA
CAGSFGKFHEQFF
>TRBV11-2|few
CASSLCGQHATDTQYF
>TRBV11-2|once
CARSLETGAEQYF
>TRBV5-4|NA
CASSKPPDRPSNYGYTF
>TRBV11-2|NA
CTSSSRHEGGYDYTF
>TRBV6-5|NA
CASKGLAGIERFF
>TRBV5-1|NA
CAIIGGDYFTSSYYEQFF
>TRBV28|NA
CASTLGVETLYF
>TRBV5-1|NA
CANRRDACSGANVLTF
>TRBV10-3|NA
CVISGPSGGNTGELFF
>TRBV6-1|NA
CACSEIGGSVCYTF
>TRBV7-9|NA
CASSPENDQFF
>TRBV6-1|many
CASSDLGAGYGYTF
>TRBV6-1|NA
CVSNEGRDQPQHF
>TRBV10-3|NA
CAISGCIGGGTDKQYF
>TRBV6-5|NA
CTSSSIQIYSPLHF
>TRBV11-2|NA
CISSLEASGRAEQFF
>TRBV10-2|NA
CAASESDNLYEHYF
>TRBV4-2|NA
CASSPQREYYNEQFF
>TRBV4-1|NA
CASSQSQGSTDTQYF
>TRBV6-5|NA
CTSNYTWEDMQYF
>TRBV6-1|NA
CASSDIGPGYGYTF
>TRBV5-1|many
CASSLVPMEGANTGELFF
>TRBV6-6|NA
CARSKVQCDGYERYF
>TRBV29-1|NA
CSPVAVLMNTEAFF
>TRBV6-2/TRBV6-3|few
CAGSHRDRTSGSHEQYF
>TRBV18|NA
CASSRAGTCSYEQYF
>TRBV11-2|NA
CASSLRGRSPDTQYF
>TRBV4-1|NA
CTSSQPTSGGAEQFF
>TRBV28|many
CASSLSGGPHEQYF
>TRBV11-2|NA
CASCFENTGELFF
>TRBV11-2|NA
CASSLTDTAYKQYF
>TRBV20-1|NA
CSARPGGETQYF
>TRBV14|NA
CASNQATYNEQFF
>TRBV29-1|NA
CCAREETQYF
>TRBV28|NA
CASIGLSTSSYNEQLF
>TRBV6-5|NA
CASSSQAGEPSF
>TRBV11-2|medium-sized
CASSLGSRVDTQYF